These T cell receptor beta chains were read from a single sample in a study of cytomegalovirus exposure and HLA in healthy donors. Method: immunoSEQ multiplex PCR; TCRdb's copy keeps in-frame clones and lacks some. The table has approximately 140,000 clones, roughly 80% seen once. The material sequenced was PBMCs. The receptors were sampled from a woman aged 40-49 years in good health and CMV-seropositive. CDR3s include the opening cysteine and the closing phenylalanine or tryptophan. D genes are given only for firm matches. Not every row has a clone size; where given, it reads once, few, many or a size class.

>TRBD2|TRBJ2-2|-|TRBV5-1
CASRQMGTINTGELFF
TGCGCCAGCAGACAAATGGGGACTATTAATACCGGGGAGCTGTTTTTT
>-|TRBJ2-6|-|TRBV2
CASSPRVGVAGANVLTF
TGTGCCAGCAGCCCCCGGGTAGGGGTTGCTGGGGCCAACGTCCTGACTTTC
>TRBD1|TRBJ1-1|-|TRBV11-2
CASSSDRTNTEAFF
TGTGCCAGCAGCTCGGACAGGACAAACACTGAAGCTTTCTTT
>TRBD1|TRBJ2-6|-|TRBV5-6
CASSSPGTAYSGANVLTF
TGTGCCAGCAGCTCGCCCGGGACAGCATACTCTGGGGCCAACGTCCTGACTTTC
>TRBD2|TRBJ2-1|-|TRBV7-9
CASSSGTSRNEQFF
TGTGCCAGCAGCTCCGGGACTAGCCGTAATGAGCAGTTCTTC
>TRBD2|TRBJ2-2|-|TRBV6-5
CASSRGGSTGELFF
TGTGCCAGCTCGCGCGGGGGGAGCACCGGGGAGCTGTTTTTT
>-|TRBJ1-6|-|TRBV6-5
CASSYSGAGSPLHF
TGTGCCAGCAGTTACTCGGGAGCGGGTTCACCCCTCCACTTT
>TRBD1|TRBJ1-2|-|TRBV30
CAGRQGAWDGYTF
TGTGCCGGGAGGCAGGGGGCATGGGATGGCTACACCTTC
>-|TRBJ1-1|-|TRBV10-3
CAGRRTDLTEAFF
TGTGCCGGGCGGCGGACAGACCTCACTGAAGCTTTCTTT
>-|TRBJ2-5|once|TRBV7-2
CASSLNGGGQTQYF
TGTGCCAGCAGCTTAAATGGAGGCGGGCAGACCCAGTACTTC
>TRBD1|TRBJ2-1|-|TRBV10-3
CAIRGTGGSSYNEQFF
TGTGCCATCAGGGGAACAGGGGGCTCCTCCTACAATGAGCAGTTCTTC
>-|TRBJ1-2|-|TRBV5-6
CASSARGGYTF
TGTGCCAGCAGCGCAAGGGGCGGCTACACCTTC
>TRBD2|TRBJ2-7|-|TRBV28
CASISGGGAYEQYF
TGTGCCAGCATAAGTGGCGGGGGGGCGTACGAGCAGTACTTC
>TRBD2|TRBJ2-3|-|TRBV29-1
CSVPSGGRTDTQYF
TGCAGCGTTCCAAGCGGGGGGCGGACAGATACGCAGTATTTT
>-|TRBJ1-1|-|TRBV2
CASSKARDTEAFF
TGTGCCAGCAGTAAGGCGAGGGACACTGAAGCTTTCTTT
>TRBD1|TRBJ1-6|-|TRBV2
CATRDRETSPLHF
TGTGCCACCCGGGACAGGGAGACATCACCCCTCCACTTT
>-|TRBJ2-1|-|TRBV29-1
CSVVRVVYEQFF
TGCAGCGTAGTCAGGGTGGTGTATGAGCAGTTCTTC
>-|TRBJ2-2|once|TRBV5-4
CASSPTGGDSTGELFF
TGTGCCAGCAGCCCTACGGGGGGGGACAGCACCGGGGAGCTGTTTTTT
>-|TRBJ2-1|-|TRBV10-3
CAINPGTFGADEQFF
TGTGCCATCAACCCCGGGACATTCGGCGCCGATGAGCAGTTCTTC
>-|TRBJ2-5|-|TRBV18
CASSPNQQETQYF
TGTGCCAGCTCACCCAACCAGCAAGAGACCCAGTACTTC
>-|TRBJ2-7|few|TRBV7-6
CASSLGARGDEQYF
TGTGCCAGCAGCTTAGGGGCCAGGGGGGACGAGCAGTACTTC
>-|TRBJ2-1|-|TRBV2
CASSEDRSEQFF
TGTGCCAGCAGTGAAGATCGGAGTGAGCAGTTCTTC
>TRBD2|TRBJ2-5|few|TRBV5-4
CASSSGGRGGKETQYF
TGTGCCAGCAGTTCCGGCGGGCGGGGGGGCAAAGAGACCCAGTACTTC
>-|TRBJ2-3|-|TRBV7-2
CASSFGVAADTQYF
TGTGCCAGCAGCTTCGGGGTAGCCGCAGATACGCAGTATTTT
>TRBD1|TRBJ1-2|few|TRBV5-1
CASSPDRVDGYTF
TGCGCCAGCAGCCCTGACAGGGTCGATGGCTACACCTTC
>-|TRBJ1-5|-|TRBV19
CASSIFRGNQPQHF
TGTGCCAGTAGTATATTTCGAGGGAATCAGCCCCAGCATTTT
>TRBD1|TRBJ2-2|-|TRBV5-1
CASSRTGTNTGELFF
TGCGCCAGCAGTCGGACAGGGACGAACACCGGGGAGCTGTTTTTT
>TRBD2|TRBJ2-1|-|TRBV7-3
CASSMTSGGYNNEQFF
TGTGCCAGCAGCATGACTAGCGGGGGCTACAACAATGAGCAGTTCTTC
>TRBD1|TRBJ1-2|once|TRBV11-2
CASSLTGVGYTF
TGTGCCAGCAGCTTAACAGGGGTGGGCTACACCTTC
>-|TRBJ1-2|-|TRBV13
CASSPRGGDYGYTF
TGTGCCAGCAGCCCCCGCGGGGGCGACTATGGCTACACCTTC
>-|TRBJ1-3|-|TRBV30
CAWIPQSGNTIYF
TGTGCCTGGATCCCACAGTCTGGAAACACCATATATTTT
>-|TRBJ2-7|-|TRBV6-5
CASSALLGEQYF
TGTGCCAGCAGCGCACTACTAGGGGAGCAGTACTTC
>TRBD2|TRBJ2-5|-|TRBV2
CASSPLAGVGETQYF
TGTGCCAGCAGTCCCTTAGCGGGGGTGGGGGAGACCCAGTACTTC
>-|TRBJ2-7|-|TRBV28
CASKPGQYFYEQYF
TGTGCCAGCAAGCCAGGACAGTATTTCTACGAGCAGTACTTC
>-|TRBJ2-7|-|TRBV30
CAWSGPLREQYF
TGTGCCTGGAGTGGTCCCTTGCGCGAGCAGTACTTC
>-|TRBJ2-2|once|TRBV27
CASSARVWAGTGELFF
TGTGCCAGCAGTGCCCGGGTCTGGGCGGGGACCGGGGAGCTGTTTTTT
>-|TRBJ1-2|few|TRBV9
CASSVSLTRENYGYTF
TGTGCCAGCAGCGTAAGTTTAACCCGAGAGAACTATGGCTACACCTTC
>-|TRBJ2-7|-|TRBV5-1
CASSFTGFEQYF
TGCGCCAGCAGCTTCACAGGGTTCGAGCAGTACTTC
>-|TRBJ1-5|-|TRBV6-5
CASSERQGNQPQHF
TGTGCCAGCAGCGAACGACAGGGCAATCAGCCCCAGCATTTT
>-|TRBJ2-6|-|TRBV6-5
CASSLSGANVLTF
TGTGCCAGCTCCTTATCTGGGGCCAACGTCCTGACTTTC
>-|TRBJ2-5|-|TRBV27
CASSPYGGSPRETQYF
TGTGCCAGCAGTCCCTATGGGGGGAGTCCTCGGGAGACCCAGTACTTC
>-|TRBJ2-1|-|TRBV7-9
CASSLMSREQFF
TGTGCCAGCAGCTTAATGAGCAGGGAGCAGTTCTTC
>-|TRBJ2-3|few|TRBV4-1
CASSQEYNRAGGKDTQYF
TGCGCCAGCAGCCAAGAATATAACAGGGCGGGTGGGAAAGATACGCAGTATTTT
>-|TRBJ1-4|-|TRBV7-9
CSSSAARKRNEKLFF
TGTTCCAGCAGCGCCGCGAGGAAGAGGAATGAAAAACTGTTTTTT
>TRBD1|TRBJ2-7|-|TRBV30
CAWSTQGGLVEQYF
TGTGCCTGGAGTACACAGGGGGGTCTGGTCGAGCAGTACTTC
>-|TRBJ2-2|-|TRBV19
CASNAWTPANTGELFF
TGTGCCAGTAATGCATGGACACCTGCGAACACCGGGGAGCTGTTTTTT
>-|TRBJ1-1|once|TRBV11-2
CASSFAGDPFF
TGTGCCAGCAGCTTCGCAGGGGATCCTTTCTTT
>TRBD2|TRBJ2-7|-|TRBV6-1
CASRGLAGGYEQYF
TGTGCCAGCAGGGGGCTGGCGGGGGGCTACGAGCAGTACTTC
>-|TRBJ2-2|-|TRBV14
CASSPRQGLTGELFF
TGTGCCAGCAGCCCTAGACAGGGACTTACCGGGGAGCTGTTTTTT
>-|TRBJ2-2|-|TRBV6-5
CASTPWGDTGELFF
TGTGCCAGCACCCCGTGGGGAGACACCGGGGAGCTGTTTTTT
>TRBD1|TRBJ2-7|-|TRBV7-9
CASSSETGRYEQYF
TGTGCCAGCAGTTCGGAGACAGGGCGCTACGAGCAGTACTTC
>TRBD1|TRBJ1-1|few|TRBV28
CASTVDRAVAIEAFF
TGTGCCAGCACCGTTGACAGGGCTGTAGCCATTGAAGCTTTCTTT
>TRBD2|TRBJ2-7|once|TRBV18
CASSTRVAGSYEQYF
TGTGCCAGCTCCACTAGGGTAGCGGGGTCCTACGAGCAGTACTTC
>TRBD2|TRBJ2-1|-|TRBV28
CASSGGGAVGNEQFF
TGTGCCAGCAGCGGCGGGGGGGCCGTAGGGAATGAGCAGTTCTTC
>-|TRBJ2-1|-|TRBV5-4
CASSLELVSADEQFF
TGTGCCAGCAGCTTGGAGCTAGTGTCTGCAGATGAGCAGTTCTTC
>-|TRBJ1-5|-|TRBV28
CASSPHQGIGNQPQHF
TGTGCCAGCAGTCCTCATCAGGGGATTGGCAATCAGCCCCAGCATTTT
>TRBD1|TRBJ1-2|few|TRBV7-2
CASSPARDSYGYTF
TGTGCCAGCAGCCCGGCTCGGGACAGTTATGGCTACACCTTC
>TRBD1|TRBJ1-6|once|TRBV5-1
CASSFNPPGQGLNSPLHF
TGCGCCAGCAGCTTCAATCCCCCGGGACAGGGACTTAATTCACCCCTCCACTTT
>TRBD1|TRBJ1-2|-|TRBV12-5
CASGLLQGADGYTF
TGTGCTAGTGGTTTGCTACAGGGGGCGGATGGCTACACCTTC
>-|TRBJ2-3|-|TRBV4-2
CASSQDGGLVTDTQYF
TGTGCCAGCAGCCAAGATGGCGGCCTAGTCACAGATACGCAGTATTTT